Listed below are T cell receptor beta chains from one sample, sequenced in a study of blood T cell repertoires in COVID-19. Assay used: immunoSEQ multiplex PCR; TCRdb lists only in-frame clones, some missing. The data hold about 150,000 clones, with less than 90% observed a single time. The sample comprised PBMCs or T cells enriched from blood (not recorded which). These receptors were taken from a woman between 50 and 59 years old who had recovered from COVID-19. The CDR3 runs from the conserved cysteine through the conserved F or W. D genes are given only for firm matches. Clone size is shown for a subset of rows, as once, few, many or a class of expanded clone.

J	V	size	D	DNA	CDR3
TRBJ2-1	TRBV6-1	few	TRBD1	TGTGCCAGCAGTGAAGTACAGGGGGCAGAGCGGAGAGTGCAGTTCTTC	CASSEVQGAERRVQFF
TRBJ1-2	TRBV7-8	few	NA	TGTGCCAGCAGCCCCGACGCTAGATCCGTCGGCTATGGCTACACCTTC	CASSPDARSVGYGYTF
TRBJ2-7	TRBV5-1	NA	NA	TGCGCCAGCAGCCCCGAGACAGTTCCGCGGGAGCAGTACTTC	CASSPETVPREQYF
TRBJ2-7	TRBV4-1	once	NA	TGCGCCAGCAGCCAAGGACTAAACTACGAGCAGTACTTC	CASSQGLNYEQYF
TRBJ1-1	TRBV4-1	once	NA	TGCGCCAGCAGCCACAGACTGTTCAGGGGCCTGAACACTGAAGCTTTCTTT	CASSHRLFRGLNTEAFF
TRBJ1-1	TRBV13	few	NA	TGTGCCAGCAGCTTACAAGCTTCTGAAGCTTTCTTT	CASSLQASEAFF
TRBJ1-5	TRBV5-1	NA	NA	TGCGCCAGCAGCCCCGGCCAGGGGCATAGCAATCAGCCCCAGCATTTT	CASSPGQGHSNQPQHF
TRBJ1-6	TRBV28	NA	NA	TGTGCCAGCACCCAGGAGGGTCTTTATAATTCACCCCTCCACTTT	CASTQEGLYNSPLHF
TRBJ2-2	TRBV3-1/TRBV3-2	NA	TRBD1	TGTGCCAGCAGCGAACAGGGGGCGATGGGCACCGGGGAGCTGTTTTTT	CASSEQGAMGTGELFF
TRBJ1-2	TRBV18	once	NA	TGTGCCAGCTCACCCGCCTTGGACAGCTCGGTAACCTTC	CASSPALDSSVTF
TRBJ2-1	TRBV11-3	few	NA	TGTGCCAGCAGCAGCGGCCAGAGCTCCTACAATGAGCAGTTCTTC	CASSSGQSSYNEQFF
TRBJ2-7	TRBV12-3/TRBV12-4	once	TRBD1	TGTGCCAGCAGCACCCAACAGGGGGACGAGCAGTACTTC	CASSTQQGDEQYF
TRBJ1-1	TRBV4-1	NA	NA	TGCGCCAGCAGCCAAGAGGCGAACACTGAAGCTTTCTTT	CASSQEANTEAFF
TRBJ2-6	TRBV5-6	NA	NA	TGTGCCAGCAGCACGGGACAAAGCTCTGGGGCCAACGTCCTGACTTTC	CASSTGQSSGANVLTF
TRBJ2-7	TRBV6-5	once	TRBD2	TGTGCCAGCAGGCGGGAGCTAGGGACCTACGAGCAGTACTTC	CASRRELGTYEQYF
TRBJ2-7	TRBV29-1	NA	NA	TGCAGCGTTGACGGACAGAAACCCTACGAGCAGTACTTC	CSVDGQKPYEQYF
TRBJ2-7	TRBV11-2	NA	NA	TGTGCCAGCAGCTCACTCCGGACTGACTCCTACGAGCAGTACTTC	CASSSLRTDSYEQYF
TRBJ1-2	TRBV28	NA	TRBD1	TGTGCCAGCAGTTTATCCCTGGGACAGACCTACTTC	CASSLSLGQTYF
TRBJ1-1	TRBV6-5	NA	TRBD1	TGTGCCAGCAGTTACTCCAACAGGGGCGAAGCTTTCTTT	CASSYSNRGEAFF
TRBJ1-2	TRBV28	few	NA	TGTGCCAGCAGTTTTCTCAACTATGGCTACACCTTC	CASSFLNYGYTF
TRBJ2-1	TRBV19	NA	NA	TGTGCCAGTAGCCCTAGGGGTAGCTGGAATGAGCAGTTCTTC	CASSPRGSWNEQFF
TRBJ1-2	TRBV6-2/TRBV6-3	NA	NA	TGTGCCAGCAGTTACCTTAACTATGGCTACACCTTC	CASSYLNYGYTF
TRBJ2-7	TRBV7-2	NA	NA	TGTGCCAGCAGCTTAACGCCCCTACTAGATCGTCCGTACTTC	CASSLTPLLDRPYF
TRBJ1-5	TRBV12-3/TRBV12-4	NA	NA	TGTGCCAGCAGTTCCCAAAATCAGCCCCAGCATTTT	CASSSQNQPQHF